The following is a T cell receptor beta chain sequence with its context. Its target is unknown. The record originates from a study of cytomegalovirus exposure and HLA in healthy donors. Overall study findings and caveats: TCR beta sequences reportedly predicted most subjects' HLA-A and HLA-B alleles accurately. Association of roughly 17,000 TCR beta sequences with HLA alleles was found at 0.05 false discovery rate in a later analysis. Most CMV-associated TCR beta chains appeared HLA-restricted in a later analysis. Indistinguishable V segments, including TRBV6-2 and TRBV6-3, were excluded.

Both 60 Vbeta primers and 13 Jbeta primers went into the PCR. Sequenced by immunoSEQ multiplex PCR; TCRdb stores in-frame clones only, minus some. The table records 95,000 to 110,000 clones, roughly 80% of them present only once. Trimming pared 2 bases from V and 6 bases from J, leaving 10 bases between. Germline V lookup: CDR1 SGHAT, CDR2 FQNNGV. The CDR3 spans 13 residues. J is TRBJ1-1 and V is TRBV11-2; the D is unclear. This clonotype was sampled from a woman aged 40 to 50 in good health and CMV-seronegative. The sequencing sample was made of PBMCs. The CDR3 DNA reads TGTGCCAGCAGCTTAATAAGGCGGGCTGAAGCTTTCTTT. This gives the protein CASSLIRRAEAFF.